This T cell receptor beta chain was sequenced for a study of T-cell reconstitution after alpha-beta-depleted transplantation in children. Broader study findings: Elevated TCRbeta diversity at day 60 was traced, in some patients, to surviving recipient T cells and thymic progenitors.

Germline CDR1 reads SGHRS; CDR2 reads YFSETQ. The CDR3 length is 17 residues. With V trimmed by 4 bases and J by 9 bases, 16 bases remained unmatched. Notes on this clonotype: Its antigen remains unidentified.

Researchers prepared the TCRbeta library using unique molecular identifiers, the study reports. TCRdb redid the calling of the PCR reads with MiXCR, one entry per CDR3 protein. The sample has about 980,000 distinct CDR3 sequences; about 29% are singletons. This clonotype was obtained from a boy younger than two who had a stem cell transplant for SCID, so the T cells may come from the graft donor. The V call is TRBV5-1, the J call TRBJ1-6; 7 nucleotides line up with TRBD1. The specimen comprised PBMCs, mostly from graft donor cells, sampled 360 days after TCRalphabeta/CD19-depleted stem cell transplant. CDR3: CASSPLDRSSGVSPLHF. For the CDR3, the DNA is TGCGCCAGCAGCCCCTTGGACAGGTCGAGTGGTGTTTCACCCCTCCACTTT.